The T cell receptor (beta chain) under discussion was sequenced for a study of neoadjuvant anti-PD-1 for oral cavity cancer. Germline CDR1 reads SGHRS; CDR2 reads YFSETQ. The CDR3 loop spans 16 amino acids. V lost 0 bases and J lost 0, with 7 bases in between. Time point of the sample: after neoadjuvant nivolumab, at surgical resection. The assay was immunoSEQ multiplex PCR, and TCRdb's table has in-frame clones only and misses some. The data contain about 12,000 clones, 71% of them singletons. The clonotype comes from a person aged 35-80 years with oral cavity squamous cell carcinoma. Sequencing used PBMCs, obtained after nivolumab (anti-PD-1) treatment. The V and J genes are TRBV5-1 and TRBJ2-6; weak D call: TRBD1 (5 bases). The CDR3 is CASSLEGSSGANVLTF. The CDR3 region has the DNA TGCGCCAGCAGCTTGGAGGGGTCCTCTGGGGCCAACGTCCTGACTTTC. Combining the CDR3 with reference TRBV5-1 and TRBJ2-6 gives the whole variable domain KAGVTQTPRYLIKTRGQQVTLSCSPISGHRSVSWYQQTPGQGLQFLFEYFSETQRNKGNFPGRFSGRQFSNSRSEMNVSTLELGDSALYLCASSLEGSSGANVLTFGAGSRLTVL.